This entry lists 29 T cell receptor beta chains sequenced from one sample in a study of cytomegalovirus exposure and HLA in healthy donors. PCR used 60 Vbeta primers and 13 Jbeta primers. Some clones are missing from TCRdb's copy, which holds only in-frame ones; the method was immunoSEQ multiplex PCR. The sample records more than 90,000 clones, about 70% being singletons. The sample consisted of PBMCs. The source of these receptors is a woman in her thirties or forties in good health and CMV-seronegative.

The chain links TRBV30 to TRBJ2-7; no clear D gene. The CDR3 has 11 amino acids. The germline CDR1 and CDR2 sequences are GTSNPN and SVGIG (reference sequence). V was trimmed by 3 bases and J by 2 bases, leaving 5 bases between them. In nucleotides, the CDR3 is TGTGCCTGGAGCCAGGCCTACGAGCAGTACTTC. Translating it yields CAWSQAYEQYF.

This clone occurred a few times. V gene TRBV28 combines with J gene TRBJ2-1, with 15 bases lining up with TRBD2. The ends lost 7 bases at V and 7 bases at J; junction bases unmatched: 8. This CDR3 region has 16 residues. Germline-derived CDR1 and CDR2 are MDHEN and SYDVKM. DNA of the CDR3: TGTGCCAGCACCCCGGGACTAGCGGGAGGATCAAATGAGCAGTTCTTC. Translated, it gives CASTPGLAGGSNEQFF. The whole variable domain, remainder taken from reference TRBV28 and TRBJ2-1, is DVKVTQSSRYLVKRTGEKVFLECVQDMDHENMFWYRQDPGLGLRLIYFSYDVKMKEKGDIPEGYSVSREKKERFSLILESASTNQTSMYLCASTPGLAGGSNEQFFGPGTRLTVL.

The rearrangement links TRBV9 to TRBJ2-3; 7 bases are a match to TRBD1. The V gene's germline CDR1 is SGDLS and CDR2 YYNGEE. After removal of 4 bases from V and 5 bases from J, the junction contained 7 bases not matched to a gene. This CDR3 region has 14 residues. The CDR3 sequence is CASSPTGAGDTQYF. The CDR3 DNA follows: TGTGCCAGCAGCCCCACAGGGGCGGGAGATACGCAGTATTTT. The complete variable domain, with remaining parts taken from reference TRBV9 and TRBJ2-3, reads DSGVTQTPKHLITATGQRVTLRCSPRSGDLSVYWYQQSLDQGLQFLIQYYNGEERAKGNILERFSAQQFPDLHSELNLSSLELGDSALYFCASSPTGAGDTQYFGPGTRLTVL.

The chain links TRBV6-5 to TRBJ1-1; 7 bases fit TRBD1. The germline gives CDR1 MNHEY, CDR2 SVGAGI. The V and J ends lost 6 bases and 1 base, in that order; junction bases with no gene match: 5. This CDR3 has 14 residues. This CDR3 is CASRTHRGNTEAFF. CDR3 DNA: TGTGCCAGCAGGACCCACAGGGGGAACACTGAAGCTTTCTTT.

This chain links TRBV19 with TRBJ2-3; a weak D match, TRBD2 (5 bases). The germline V and J ends were trimmed by 0 bases and 6 bases, with 13 bases remaining between them. The CDR3 sequence is 15 residues long. Germline V gene sequence: CDR1 LNHDA, CDR2 SQIVND (reference sequence). The CDR3 DNA reads TGTGCCAGTAGTATAGAGTTCCGGGATGTTGATACGCAGTATTTT. It translates to CASSIEFRDVDTQYF.

The genes are TRBV4-2 and TRBJ2-1; 7 bases align to TRBD1. J lost 4 bases, V lost 3 bases, and 12 bases had no gene match. CDR1 LGHNA and CDR2 YNFKEQ come from the germline V gene. This CDR3 is 17 amino acids long. CDR3 protein: CASSQVTGTEIYNEQFF. DNA for the CDR3: TGTGCCAGCAGCCAGGTTACCGGGACAGAAATTTACAATGAGCAGTTCTTC.

CDR3 in DNA: TGTGCCAGCAGCGGGGACAGCGGCTATCAGCCCCAGCATTTT. This encodes CASSGDSGYQPQHF. This sequence joins TRBV2 and TRBJ1-5; TRBD1 agrees at 7 bases. CDR3 length: 14 residues. Germline CDR1 reads SNHLY; CDR2 reads FYNNEI. V was clipped by 6 bases and J by 5 bases; unmatched bases: 7.

The rearrangement links TRBV5-1 to TRBJ1-1, with no clear D. This CDR3 is built from 13 residues. The germline V gene has CDR1 SGHRS and CDR2 YFSETQ. Trimming cost V 4 bases and J 0 bases, with 7 bases left between them. CDR3 in DNA: TGCGCCAGCAGCCTGTCAGTGAACACTGAAGCTTTCTTT. Amino acid sequence: CASSLSVNTEAFF.

CDR3 in DNA: TGTGCAACGGCGGGGGATACGCAGTATTTT. Amino acids: CATAGDTQYF. This chain uses TRBV19 with TRBJ2-3, with D tentatively TRBD2 (6 bases). The CDR3 is made up of 10 amino acids. CDR1 and CDR2 from the germline V gene are LNHDA and SQIVND (reference sequence).

This clone was detected only a few times. This chain connects TRBV5-5 to TRBJ1-1; 8 bases agree with TRBD1. In germline, CDR1 is SGHKS, CDR2 YYEKEE (reference sequence). The CDR3 covers 14 residues. V dropped 3 bases and J dropped 4; count of bases not matched to a gene: 5. This CDR3 is CASSSGTGVTEAFF. CDR3 DNA sequence: TGTGCCAGCAGCTCGGGGACAGGTGTCACTGAAGCTTTCTTT.

The CDR3 nucleotides are TGTGCCAGCAGCCCCGGGACAGAAAAAAACACCATATATTTT. The encoded protein is CASSPGTEKNTIYF. V and J are TRBV11-2 and TRBJ1-3, with TRBD1 identical over 7 bases. This CDR3 region has 14 residues. The germline CDR1 and CDR2 sequences are SGHAT and FQNNGV. The V and J ends lost 5 bases and 6 bases, in that order; junction bases with no gene match: 7.

This clone was counted a single time. This chain uses TRBV7-9 with TRBJ2-3, with 12 nucleotides matching TRBD1. Germline trimming cut 4 bases from V and 5 bases from J; bases unmatched to any gene: 4. The CDR3 sequence is 15 residues long. Germline CDR1 reads SEHNR; CDR2 reads FQNEAQ (reference sequence). The CDR3 loop is CASSSGQGARDTQYF. CDR3 nucleotide sequence: TGTGCCAGCAGCTCGGGACAGGGGGCCAGAGATACGCAGTATTTT.

The chain links TRBV7-3 to TRBJ2-1; TRBD1 might be the D (5 bases). This CDR3 contains 14 residues. Germline V gene data show CDR1 as SGHTA and CDR2 as FQGTGA. Trimming took off 0 bases at V and 9 bases at J, with 12 bases between the two ends. CDR3 protein: CASSLTGSGIEQFF. For the CDR3, the DNA is TGTGCCAGCAGCTTAACGGGGTCAGGGATTGAGCAGTTCTTC.

This sequence joins TRBV7-8 and TRBJ2-3; 10 bases are a match to TRBD2. Germline values: CDR1 SGHVS, CDR2 FQNEAQ. Losses at the gene ends were 5 bases for V and 0 bases for J; bases not matched to a gene: 5. The length of the CDR3 is 16 residues. The CDR3 bases are TGTGCCAGCAGCACTCGGACTAGCGGAAGCACAGATACGCAGTATTTT. This encodes CASSTRTSGSTDTQYF. Full variable domain (missing parts from reference TRBV7-8 and TRBJ2-3): GAGVSQSPRYKVAKRGQDVALRCDPISGHVSLFWYQQALGQGPEFLTYFQNEAQLDKSGLPSDRFFAERPEGSVSTLKIQRTQQEDSAVYLCASSTRTSGSTDTQYFGPGTRLTVL.

V and J are TRBV9 and TRBJ2-1; D perhaps matches TRBD1 (5 bases). Germline V lookup: CDR1 SGDLS, CDR2 YYNGEE. The CDR3 is made up of 15 amino acids. The germline V and J ends were trimmed by 0 bases and 4 bases, with 11 bases remaining between them. This CDR3 reads CASSVVSGSYNEQFF. CDR3 coding DNA: TGTGCCAGCAGCGTAGTCTCAGGGTCGTACAATGAGCAGTTCTTC.

V gene TRBV2 combines with J gene TRBJ2-7, with 7 bases aligning to TRBD1. The CDR3 contains 14 residues. The germline CDR1 and CDR2 sequences are SNHLY and FYNNEI. V dropped 2 bases and J dropped 2; count of bases not matched to a gene: 3. CDR3 coding DNA: TGTGCCAGCAGTGAACAGACAGGGACCTACGAGCAGTACTTC. Translating gives CASSEQTGTYEQYF.

V and J are TRBV10-3 and TRBJ2-5; TRBD2 matches at 8 bases. Germline V gives CDR1 ENHRY, CDR2 SYGVKD. The CDR3 sequence is 14 residues long. The V and J ends lost 6 bases and 5 bases, in that order; junction bases with no gene match: 8. This CDR3 is CAISGSGGRETQYF. The DNA for the CDR3 is TGTGCCATCAGCGGCAGCGGGGGACGGGAGACCCAGTACTTC.

This sequence joins TRBV19 and TRBJ2-2; 8 nucleotides align to TRBD1. V shed 4 bases and J 4 bases; nucleotides not matched to a gene: 8. Germline V gene lookup returns CDR1 LNHDA and CDR2 SQIVND (reference sequence). The CDR3 is 16 amino acids. Written as DNA, the CDR3 is TGTGCCAGTAGTAGGGCGAGGACAGGGCTCACCGGGGAGCTGTTTTTT. Translated, it gives CASSRARTGLTGELFF.

The genes are TRBV10-3 and TRBJ2-5; 8 bases fit TRBD2. This CDR3 is 15 amino acids long. From germline, CDR1 is ENHRY and CDR2 SYGVKD. V gave up 3 bases and J gave up 3 bases; unmatched junction bases: 6. The CDR3 bases are TGTGCCATCAGTGAAATGGCGGGAGGAGAAGAGACCCAGTACTTC. This sequence encodes CAISEMAGGEETQYF.

The V and J genes are TRBV7-2 and TRBJ2-2; 7 bases are shared with TRBD2. This CDR3 has 15 residues. V shed 5 bases, J shed 4 bases, and the junction held 7 bases outside the gene matches. Germline V gene sequence: CDR1 SGHTA, CDR2 FQGNSA. The CDR3, as DNA: TGTGCCAGCAGCCTCCCTCCGGGAGGCACCGGGGAGCTGTTTTTT. Translated: CASSLPPGGTGELFF.

The J gene is TRBJ2-1, the V gene TRBV19; 11 bases are shared with TRBD2. This CDR3 is 15 amino acids long. Germline lookup yields CDR1 LNHDA and CDR2 SQIVND (reference sequence). Trimming took 5 bases from V and 6 from J; bases not matched to a gene: 6. The CDR3: CASSLASGGLNEQFF. The CDR3 DNA follows: TGTGCCAGTAGTTTGGCTAGCGGGGGGCTCAATGAGCAGTTCTTC.

The chain links TRBV19 to TRBJ1-2; 8 bases fit TRBD1. The CDR3 runs to 17 residues. Trimming at V came to 4 bases and at J to 3 bases, leaving 13 bases not matched to a gene. Germline V gene data show CDR1 as LNHDA and CDR2 as SQIVND (reference sequence). The CDR3 spells CASSSGTGEGRYYGYTF. CDR3 coding DNA: TGTGCCAGTAGTAGTGGGACAGGCGAAGGGCGTTACTATGGCTACACCTTC.

The chain recombines TRBV5-4 with TRBJ2-5, with D maybe TRBD2 (6 bases). Germline assignment: CDR1 SGHNT and CDR2 YYREEE (reference sequence). The CDR3 is made up of 16 amino acids. Trimming took 3 bases from V and 5 from J, leaving 20 bases between them. CDR3 in amino acids: CASSSGSELSGETQYF. In nucleotides, the CDR3 is TGTGCCAGCAGCTCCGGTAGCGAGTTGAGCGGGGAGACCCAGTACTTC.

This clone came up a few times. This chain joins TRBV5-6 and TRBJ2-7, with 8 bases lining up with TRBD1. This CDR3 is 15 amino acids long. The junction had 9 bases not matched to a gene; V was cut back by 3 bases and J by 4 bases. Germline V gene data show CDR1 as SGHDT and CDR2 as YYEEEE. The CDR3 is CASSWTGKKGYEQYF. Here the CDR3 DNA reads TGTGCCAGCAGCTGGACAGGGAAGAAGGGTTACGAGCAGTACTTC. Complete variable domain (other parts from reference TRBV5-6 and TRBJ2-7): DAGVTQSPTHLIKTRGQQVTLRCSPKSGHDTVSWYQQALGQGPQFIFQYYEEEERQRGNFPDRFSGHQFPNYSSELNVNALLLGDSALYLCASSWTGKKGYEQYFGPGTRLTVT.

The chain combines TRBV5-1 with TRBJ1-2, with 9 positions matching TRBD1. J was trimmed by 1 base and V by 0 bases; bases with no gene match: 4. Per germline, CDR1 SGHRS and CDR2 YFSETQ. The CDR3 runs 16 residues. CDR3 amino acids: CASSLGTGEINYGYTF. CDR3 nucleotides: TGCGCCAGCAGCTTGGGGACAGGGGAGATTAACTATGGCTACACCTTC.

In its sample, this clone was seen a few times. The chain links TRBV15 to TRBJ1-2; the D is unclear. The V gene's germline CDR1 is LNHNV and CDR2 YYDKDF (reference sequence). CDR3 size: 13 residues. Deletions cut 5 bases from V and 11 bases from J, with 18 bases between. The CDR3: CATSRPVPEGYTF. In nucleotides, the CDR3 is TGTGCCACCAGCCGCCCGGTCCCCGAGGGTTACACCTTC.

The chain couples TRBV19 to TRBJ1-2; TRBD1 is a possible D gene (5 bases). The CDR3 has 13 residues. Germline CDR1 and CDR2: LNHDA and SQIVND (reference sequence). V was shortened by 2 bases and J by 8 bases, with 12 bases between the two germline ends. Here the CDR3 DNA reads TGTGCCAGTAGTATACAGGGTTCAAGCGGCTACACCTTC. As protein: CASSIQGSSGYTF.

This clone has more than one count but fewer than ten. The genes are TRBV7-2 and TRBJ2-1; TRBD2 aligns across 9 bases. This CDR3 has 17 amino acids. The germline gives CDR1 SGHTA, CDR2 FQGNSA. Trimming cost V 2 bases and J 4 bases; bases outside gene matches: 9. The CDR3 loop is CASSLRPSGALYNEQFF. CDR3 coding DNA: TGTGCCAGCAGCTTAAGGCCTAGCGGGGCCCTATACAATGAGCAGTTCTTC. The full variable domain, rest sourced from reference TRBV7-2 and TRBJ2-1, is GAGVSQSPSNKVTEKGKDVELRCDPISGHTALYWYRQSLGQGLEFLIYFQGNSAPDKSGLPSDRFSAERTGGSVSTLTIQRTQQEDSAVYLCASSLRPSGALYNEQFFGPGTRLTVL.

The rearrangement links TRBV7-9 to TRBJ1-3; no definite D call. V shed 2 bases and J shed 0 bases, with 11 bases lying between them. Germline V gives CDR1 SEHNR, CDR2 FQNEAQ (reference sequence). The CDR3 contains 16 residues. The CDR3 region has the DNA TGTGCCAGCAGCTTATGGGGAGTCCTCTCTGGAAACACCATATATTTT. This sequence encodes CASSLWGVLSGNTIYF.